The 3 T cell receptor beta chains below were found in one sample sequenced in a study of T cell responses to AZD1222 COVID-19 vaccine. Data came from immunoSEQ multiplex PCR; TCRdb stores just in-frame clones and leaves some out. The sample includes about 120,000 clones, approximately 90% of them seen just once. The starting material was peripheral blood, obtained on day 0 of AZD1222 vaccination. The receptors come from an adult in good health.

J is TRBJ2-7 and V is TRBV19; the D gene is possibly TRBD2 (6 bases). Germline V gives CDR1 LNHDA, CDR2 SQIVND (reference sequence). The CDR3 totals 14 residues. Trimming pared 5 bases from V and 0 bases from J, leaving 11 bases between. The CDR3 coding sequence is TGTGCCAGTAGTGCAGGGAGGAGCTCCTACGAGCAGTACTTC. This gives the protein CASSAGRSSYEQYF. Full variable domain (remainder filled in from reference TRBV19 and TRBJ2-7): DGGITQSPKYLFRKEGQNVTLSCEQNLNHDAMYWYRQDPGQGLRLIYYSQIVNDFQKGDIAEGYSVSREKKESFPLTVTSAQKNPTAFYLCASSAGRSSYEQYFGPGTRLTVT.

DNA for the CDR3: TGCGCCAGCAGCTTGGACAGTTATAGCAATCAGCCCCAGCATTTT. It yields the protein CASSLDSYSNQPQHF. The gene calls are TRBV5-1 and TRBJ1-5; D not resolved. V gave up 0 bases and J gave up 0 bases, with 7 bases separating them. The CDR3 is 15 residues long. Germline V gene lookup returns CDR1 SGHRS and CDR2 YFSETQ.

The CDR3 sequence is CASSSTWASGANVLTF. As DNA, the CDR3 is TGTGCCAGCAGTTCCACGTGGGCGTCCGGGGCCAACGTCCTGACTTTC. The gene calls are TRBV28 and TRBJ2-6; D call uncertain. This CDR3 region has 16 residues. V lost 4 bases, J lost 4 bases, and 14 bases lay in between. Germline V gene data show CDR1 as MDHEN and CDR2 as SYDVKM.